What follows is one T cell receptor (beta chain) and its context. Its cognate antigen is unknown. The same CDR3 also results from other DNA sequences found in this sample. This CDR3 is 13 amino acids long. Per germline, CDR1 SEHNR and CDR2 FQNEAQ (reference sequence). The germline V and J ends were trimmed by 1 base and 2 bases, with 5 bases remaining between them. This entry comes from a study of T cell responses to AZD1222 COVID-19 vaccine. General study results and limits: Only a handful of AZD1222 recipients, about six in all, had baseline seropositivity. It was only after the peak T cell response that any repertoires were sampled. Most donors were white British and more were female, and clonal diversity was possibly underestimated.

Generated by immunoSEQ multiplex PCR, the TCRdb table keeps only in-frame clones and is missing some. The profile shows more than 150,000 clones, more than 75% of them singletons. Specimen: peripheral blood, collected on day 0 of MenACWY control vaccination. This chain links TRBV7-9 with TRBJ1-2; D unclear. The source is an adult in good health. This CDR3 is CASSLGRNYGYTF. In DNA, the CDR3 is TGTGCCAGCAGCTTAGGGAGAAACTATGGCTACACCTTC. Full variable domain (missing parts from reference TRBV7-9 and TRBJ1-2): DTGVSQNPRHKITKRGQNVTFRCDPISEHNRLYWYRQTLGQGPEFLTYFQNEAQLEKSRLLSDRFSAERPKGSFSTLEIQRTEQGDSAMYLCASSLGRNYGYTFGSGTRLTVV.